Below are 9 T cell receptor beta chains sequenced from a single sample in a study of blood T cells in healthy people across ages. A J-beta primer mix and a sample-barcoded 5' primer were used in a second PCR of about 7 to 11 cycles. A single record per CDR3 protein comes from TCRdb applying MiXCR to the 5' RACE reads. The repertoire holds about 1.6 million distinct CDR3 sequences, with about 31% as singletons. The sequenced material came from blood. The receptors were gathered from a woman between 25 and 40 years old in good health.

The gene calls are TRBV28 and TRBJ1-4; D is unclear. From germline, CDR1 is MDHEN and CDR2 SYDVKM. The CDR3 consists of 13 residues. Trimming took 5 bases from V and 0 from J, leaving 4 bases between them. CDR3 sequence: CASSEATNEKLFF. Written as DNA, the CDR3 is TGTGCCAGCAGTGAAGCAACTAATGAAAAACTGTTTTTT. The complete variable domain, with remaining parts taken from reference TRBV28 and TRBJ1-4, reads DVKVTQSSRYLVKRTGEKVFLECVQDMDHENMFWYRQDPGLGLRLIYFSYDVKMKEKGDIPEGYSVSREKKERFSLILESASTNQTSMYLCASSEATNEKLFFGSGTQLSVL.

This clonotype has a single count. The chain carries TRBV6-1 and TRBJ2-7; D ambiguous. The V gene lost 11 bases and the J gene lost 2 bases, with 13 bases spanning the gap. The CDR3 contains 12 residues. The germline gives CDR1 MNHNS, CDR2 SASEGT. The CDR3 reads CAAKDPAYEQYF. The CDR3 DNA reads TGTGCCGCCAAAGATCCAGCCTACGAGCAGTACTTC.

This clonotype came up a few times. The chain has TRBV4-1 and TRBJ2-7, with D maybe TRBD2 (7 bases). V gave up 1 base and J gave up 2 bases, with 18 bases separating them. Germline CDR1 MGHRA, CDR2 YSYEKL. This CDR3 spans 17 amino acids. The CDR3 region is CASSQGWTRGSAYEQYF. The CDR3 coding sequence is TGCGCCAGCAGCCAAGGGTGGACTAGGGGGAGTGCCTACGAGCAGTACTTC.

This rearrangement joins TRBV2 to TRBJ2-2, with no clear D. This CDR3 contains 12 residues. The germline gives CDR1 SNHLY, CDR2 FYNNEI. V was cut by 4 bases and J by 4 bases, with 4 bases left in between. The CDR3 nucleotides are TGTGCCAGCAGTGGTACCACCGGGGAGCTGTTTTTT. The encoded protein is CASSGTTGELFF.

In this sample, this clonotype turned up a few times. This chain connects TRBV24-1 to TRBJ2-5; TRBD1 might be the D (6 bases). The CDR3 has 13 residues. Trimming stripped 1 base from V and 5 bases from J, with 7 bases between. CDR1 and CDR2 (germline): KGHDR, SFDVKD. In DNA, the CDR3 is TGTGCCACCAGTGATTTCAGGGGTGAGACCCAGTACTTC. As protein: CATSDFRGETQYF.

This clonotype was recorded a few times. The chain employs TRBV9 and TRBJ2-7, with 10 bases fitting TRBD1. The junction had 5 bases not matched to a gene; V was cut back by 0 bases and J by 5 bases. Germline CDR1 and CDR2: SGDLS and YYNGEE. The length of the CDR3 is 15 residues. This CDR3 reads CASSVGDRGIDEQYF. In DNA form, the CDR3 reads TGTGCCAGCAGCGTAGGGGACAGGGGTATAGACGAGCAGTACTTC.

The V call is TRBV6-1, the J call TRBJ2-7; possible D gene TRBD1, 6 bases. CDR1 and CDR2 from the germline V gene are MNHNS and SASEGT. V lost 2 bases and J lost 5, with 10 bases in between. The CDR3 is made up of 13 amino acids. The CDR3 region has the DNA TGTGCCAGCAGTGAAATGGCAGGGGACGAGCAGTACTTC. This sequence encodes CASSEMAGDEQYF.

There are a few counts of this clonotype. The J gene is TRBJ2-1, the V gene TRBV9; D gene ambiguous. Between the trimmed V and J ends, which lost 4 bases and 8 bases, there was a span of 16 bases. This CDR3 contains 14 residues. Germline V gene sequence: CDR1 SGDLS, CDR2 YYNGEE. This chain's CDR3 is CASSSRPAGHEQFF. The CDR3 DNA reads TGTGCCAGCAGCTCAAGGCCAGCAGGTCATGAGCAGTTCTTC.

This chain connects TRBV7-9 to TRBJ2-5, with 8 bases matching TRBD1. Looked up from germline, CDR1 is SEHNR and CDR2 is FQNEAQ (reference sequence). V dropped 4 bases and J dropped 1; count of bases not matched to a gene: 8. The CDR3 runs 16 residues. The CDR3 spells CASSSWGTGLQETQYF. In DNA form, the CDR3 reads TGTGCCAGCAGCTCGTGGGGGACAGGCCTCCAAGAGACCCAGTACTTC.